One sample yielded the 7 T cell receptor beta chains listed below, sequenced in a study of T cell responses to AZD1222 COVID-19 vaccine. Clones were sequenced by immunoSEQ multiplex PCR, and TCRdb holds only the in-frame ones, with some missing. The sample consists of 70,000 to 85,000 clones, around four fifths of them appearing once. The starting material was peripheral blood, obtained 28 days after the second AZD1222 dose. These receptors were obtained from an adult who received the AZD1222 COVID-19 vaccine.

The CDR3 protein is CASSEEAVQETQYF. The CDR3 region has the DNA TGTGCCAGCAGTGAGGAGGCAGTCCAAGAGACCCAGTACTTC. The chain has TRBV2 and TRBJ2-5; perhaps TRBD2 as D (5 bases). The CDR3 is 14 amino acids. Looked up from germline, CDR1 is SNHLY and CDR2 is FYNNEI. The germline V and J ends were trimmed by 3 bases and 1 base, with 9 bases remaining between them.

This rearrangement joins TRBV7-9 to TRBJ2-1; 7 positions match TRBD1. The CDR3 contains 14 residues. Trimming cost V 8 bases and J 0 bases; bases outside gene matches: 4. Looked up from germline, CDR1 is SEHNR and CDR2 is FQNEAQ (reference sequence). The CDR3 region is CASLRDSSYNEQFF. The DNA for the CDR3 is TGTGCCAGCCTTCGGGACAGCTCCTACAATGAGCAGTTCTTC.

The CDR3 loop reads CASSLVRGDYNEQFF. The CDR3 nucleotides are TGTGCCAGCAGCTTAGTCCGTGGTGACTACAATGAGCAGTTCTTC. J is TRBJ2-1 and V is TRBV7-2; D is unclear. Trimming cost V 1 base and J 3 bases, with 10 bases left between them. The CDR3 runs 15 residues. Germline loops: CDR1 SGHTA, CDR2 FQGNSA.

The V gene is TRBV2, the J gene TRBJ1-2; 7 bases agree with TRBD1. J lost 7 bases, V lost 3 bases, and 5 bases had no gene match. Germline V gene sequence: CDR1 SNHLY, CDR2 FYNNEI. CDR3 size: 13 residues. The CDR3 sequence: CASSDEGAAGYTF. CDR3 in DNA: TGTGCCAGCAGTGACGAGGGGGCGGCTGGCTACACCTTC.

This clone appeared once. In DNA form, the CDR3 reads TGTGCCTGGAGTCGACGGACTAGCGGATCCTACGAGCAGTACTTC. Translating it yields CAWSRRTSGSYEQYF. The V call is TRBV30, the J call TRBJ2-7, with TRBD2 matching 10 bases. V lost 2 bases and J lost 1; bases outside the gene matches: 5. CDR3 length equals 15 residues. Germline V gene data show CDR1 as GTSNPN and CDR2 as SVGIG (reference sequence).

This sequence joins TRBV3-1 (or the pseudogene TRBV3-2) and TRBJ2-2; D gene ambiguous. Between the trimmed V and J ends, which lost 4 bases and 6 bases, there was a span of 9 bases. The CDR3 covers 13 residues. Germline assignment: CDR1 LGHDT and CDR2 YNNKEL (reference sequence). CDR3 DNA sequence: TGTGCCAGCAGCCTACGATGGGCCGGGGAGCTGTTTTTT. Its translation is CASSLRWAGELFF.

The rearrangement links TRBV7-3 to TRBJ2-1, with TRBD2 identical over 7 bases. This CDR3 spans 16 amino acids. CDR1 SGHTA and CDR2 FQGTGA come from the germline V gene. V dropped 1 base and J dropped 0; count of bases not matched to a gene: 3. CDR3 sequence reads: CASSLREGSSYNEQFF. Written as DNA, the CDR3 is TGTGCCAGCAGCTTAAGGGAGGGGTCCTCCTACAATGAGCAGTTCTTC.